These 13 T cell receptor beta chains came from one sample sequenced in a study of response to subunit inactivated influenza vaccine. TCRdb reanalysed the RT-PCR reads using MiXCR and keeps one entry per CDR3 protein. This table holds hundreds of thousands of distinct CDR3 sequences, around 25% found once. The material was CD4+ T cells sorted from PBMCs, obtained 4 to 6 days after vaccination. The source is a man between 45 and 60 years old who received an inactivated influenza vaccine.

The chain has TRBV21-1 and TRBJ2-2; TRBD2 reflects the table's D call only, with no check against the DNA. TRBV21-1 is a pseudogene locus. This CDR3 has 18 amino acids. CDR3 in amino acids: CASTWVTSISLNTGELFF. The DNA of the CDR3 is TGTGCCAGCACCTGGGTGACCTCCATCAGCTTAAACACCGGGGAGCTGTTTTTT.

This clonotype came up a few times. The genes are TRBV4-3 and TRBJ1-6; unclear D gene. The germline CDR1 and CDR2 sequences are LGHNA and YSLEER. This CDR3 comprises 14 residues. Trimming pared 0 bases from V and 7 bases from J, leaving 7 bases between. CDR3 nucleotide sequence: TGCGCCAGCAGCCAAGACAAGGAAAATTCACCCCTCCACTTT. The encoded protein is CASSQDKENSPLHF.

This clonotype was observed once. V is TRBV5-1 and J is TRBJ1-2, with 10 bases that match TRBD1. This CDR3 is 13 amino acids long. V trimming: 7 bases; J trimming: 4 bases; junction bases outside the gene matches: 4. Germline assignment: CDR1 SGHRS and CDR2 YFSETQ. The CDR3 nucleotides are TGCGCCAGCTGCCGGGACAGGGGCTATGGCTACACCTTC. Its translation: CASCRDRGYGYTF.

V usage is TRBV5-1 and J usage is TRBJ2-2, with D possibly TRBD1 on 6 matching bases. The V gene lost 5 bases and the J gene lost 0 bases, with 11 bases spanning the gap. The CDR3 is 15 amino acids. Germline lookup yields CDR1 SGHRS and CDR2 YFSETQ. The CDR3 loop reads CASRREGANTGELFF. In DNA form, the CDR3 reads TGCGCCAGCAGGAGAGAGGGGGCGAACACCGGGGAGCTGTTTTTT.

The chain carries TRBV5-1 and TRBJ2-7; D possibly corresponds to TRBD2 (5 bases). Germline CDR1 SGHRS, CDR2 YFSETQ. V was clipped by 2 bases and J by 1 base, with 10 bases between them. The CDR3 contains 14 residues. CDR3 nucleotide sequence: TGCGCCAGCAGCTTCCCGGGAACTTCCTACGAGCAGTACTTC. It translates to CASSFPGTSYEQYF.

The chain is built from TRBV28 and TRBJ2-5; 8 bases line up with TRBD2. The trim removed 6 bases at V and 0 bases at J, leaving 9 bases unmatched. Germline assignment: CDR1 MDHEN and CDR2 SYDVKM. CDR3 length: 16 residues. Here the CDR3 reads CASSRVLAAYQETQYF. The CDR3 nucleotides read TGTGCCAGCAGCCGCGTACTAGCGGCCTACCAAGAGACCCAGTACTTC.

The CDR3: CASSDRGYTEAFF. Here the CDR3 DNA reads TGTGCCAGCAGCGACAGGGGATACACTGAAGCTTTCTTT. This sequence joins TRBV6-1 and TRBJ1-1; 8 bases fit TRBD1. Germline values: CDR1 MNHNS, CDR2 SASEGT. This CDR3 is 13 amino acids long. V shed 6 bases, J shed 3 bases, and the junction held 3 bases outside the gene matches.

This clonotype has more than one count but fewer than ten. At one of its ends the junction is not consistent with the germline gene, which may arise from a read error. This chain connects TRBV27 to TRBJ2-7; 7 positions agree with TRBD1. In germline, CDR1 is MNHEY, CDR2 SMNVEV (reference sequence). There are 15 residues in the CDR3. CDR3 amino acids: CASSPFTTGSAVTLF. As DNA, the CDR3 is TGTGCCAGCAGTCCCTTTACGACAGGGTCTGCGGTTACCCTTTTC.

The chain has TRBV5-1 and TRBJ1-1; a weak D match, TRBD1 (6 bases). This CDR3 is built from 16 residues. The germline CDR1 and CDR2 sequences are SGHRS and YFSETQ. Trimming left V 0 bases short and J 1 base short, with 13 bases between. CDR3 sequence reads: CASSLAGGTKNTEAFF. The CDR3 DNA follows: TGCGCCAGCAGCTTGGCCGGAGGGACAAAGAACACTGAAGCTTTCTTT.

This clonotype was observed at least ten times. V is TRBV20-1 and J is TRBJ2-7, with no clear D. The CDR3 sequence is 14 residues long. Trimming stripped 1 base from V and 4 bases from J, with 14 bases between. The germline V gene has CDR1 DFQATT and CDR2 SNEGSKA (reference sequence). CDR3 loop: CSARGQSWTYEQYF. The DNA for the CDR3 is TGCAGTGCTAGAGGCCAGTCTTGGACGTACGAGCAGTACTTC.

This rearrangement joins TRBV5-1 to TRBJ1-2; D unresolved. V lost 1 base and J lost 6, with 16 bases in between. This CDR3 has 15 residues. CDR1 is SGHRS, CDR2 YFSETQ, per germline. As DNA, the CDR3 is TGCGCCAGCAGCTTGCCAGGAACGGTGACCGATGGCTACACCTTC. Amino acids: CASSLPGTVTDGYTF.

CDR3: CASSQVWTSGSADTQYF. CDR3 DNA sequence: TGCGCCAGCAGCCAGGTTTGGACTAGCGGGAGCGCAGATACGCAGTATTTT. The chain is built from TRBV4-3 and TRBJ2-3; 13 bases match TRBD2. Germline V CDR1 and CDR2: LGHNA, YSLEER. With 3 bases clipped from V and 4 bases from J, the junction kept 7 bases outside the gene matches. The CDR3 is 17 amino acids.

The rearrangement joins TRBV20-1 to TRBJ2-1; D may be TRBD2 (7 bases). The germline gives CDR1 DFQATT, CDR2 SNEGSKA (reference sequence). The CDR3 is made up of 16 amino acids. The CDR3 loop reads CCPLGAGAPSYNEQFF. The CDR3 DNA reads as TGCTGTCCCCTTGGGGCGGGGGCCCCCTCCTACAATGAGCAGTTCTTC.